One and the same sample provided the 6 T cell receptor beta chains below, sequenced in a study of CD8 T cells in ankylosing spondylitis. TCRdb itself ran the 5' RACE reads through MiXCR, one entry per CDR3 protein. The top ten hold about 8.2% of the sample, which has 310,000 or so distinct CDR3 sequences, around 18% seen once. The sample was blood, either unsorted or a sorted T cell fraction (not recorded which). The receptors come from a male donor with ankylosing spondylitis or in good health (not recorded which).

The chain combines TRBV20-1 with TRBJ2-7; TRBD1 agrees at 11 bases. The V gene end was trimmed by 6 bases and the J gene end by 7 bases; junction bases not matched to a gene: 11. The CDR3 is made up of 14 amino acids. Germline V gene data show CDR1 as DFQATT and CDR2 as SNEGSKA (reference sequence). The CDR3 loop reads CSASDRGRTYEQYV. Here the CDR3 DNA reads TGCAGTGCATCGGACAGGGGGCGAACGTATGAGCAGTACGTC.

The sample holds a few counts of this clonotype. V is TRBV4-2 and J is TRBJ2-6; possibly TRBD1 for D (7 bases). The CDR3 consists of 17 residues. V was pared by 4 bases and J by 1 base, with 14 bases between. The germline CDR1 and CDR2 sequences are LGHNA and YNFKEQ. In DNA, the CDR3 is TGTGCCAGCAGCCCAGGACAGGCGGGGTCTGGGGCCAACGTCCTGACTTTC. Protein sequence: CASSPGQAGSGANVLTF.

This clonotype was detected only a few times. In DNA, the CDR3 is TGTGCCAGCAGTTGGGTGGGAGATACGCAGTATTTT. Its protein product is CASSWVGDTQYF. V and J are TRBV27 and TRBJ2-3; no clear D. CDR1 and CDR2 (germline): MNHEY, SMNVEV (reference sequence). V lost 4 bases to trimming and J lost 5 bases, with 7 bases between them. The CDR3 contains 12 residues.

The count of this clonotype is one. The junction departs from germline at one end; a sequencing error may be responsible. The CDR3 region is CSARVWTGWANGKLFF. CDR3 in DNA: TGCAGTGCTAGAGTATGGACAGGGTGGGCTAATGGAAAACTGTTTTTT. The chain recombines TRBV20-1 with TRBJ1-4; 8 bases map to TRBD1. CDR1 and CDR2 from the germline V gene are DFQATT and SNEGSKA (reference sequence). This CDR3 has 16 amino acids.

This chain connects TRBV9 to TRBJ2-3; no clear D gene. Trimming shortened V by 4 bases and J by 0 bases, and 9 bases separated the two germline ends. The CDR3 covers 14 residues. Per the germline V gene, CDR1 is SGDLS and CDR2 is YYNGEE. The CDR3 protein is CASSPIGSTDTQYF. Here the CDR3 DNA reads TGTGCCAGCAGCCCAATCGGGAGCACAGATACGCAGTATTTT. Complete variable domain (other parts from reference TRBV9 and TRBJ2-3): DSGVTQTPKHLITATGQRVTLRCSPRSGDLSVYWYQQSLDQGLQFLIQYYNGEERAKGNILERFSAQQFPDLHSELNLSSLELGDSALYFCASSPIGSTDTQYFGPGTRLTVL.

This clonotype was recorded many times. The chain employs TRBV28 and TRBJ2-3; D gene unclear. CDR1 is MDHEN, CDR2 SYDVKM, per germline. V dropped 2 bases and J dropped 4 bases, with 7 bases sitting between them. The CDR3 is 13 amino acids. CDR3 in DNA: TGTGCCAGCAGTTTAATTTTTGCAGATACGCAGTATTTT. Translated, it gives CASSLIFADTQYF.